This record concerns one T cell receptor beta chain sequence. What it binds is not known. The V and J ends lost 2 bases and 7 bases respectively, with 17 bases between them. The germline V gene has CDR1 SNHLY and CDR2 FYNNEI. The CDR3 spans 15 residues. Primers for the PCR totalled 60 Vbeta and 13 Jbeta. The assay was immunoSEQ multiplex PCR, and TCRdb's table has in-frame clones only and misses some. The sample has 95,000 to 150,000 clones, about 83% seen once. The data are from a study of cytomegalovirus exposure and HLA in healthy donors. Overall study results and limits: Upon later analysis, TCR association rates were observed to vary by HLA locus, being highest for DRB1 and lowest for HLA-C.

Source material: PBMCs. The receptor comes from a woman in her thirties or forties in good health and CMV-seropositive. The chain uses TRBV2 and TRBJ2-5, with D uncertain. CDR3 loop: CASSELVGQVGTQYF. The CDR3 DNA sequence: TGTGCCAGCAGTGAACTGGTCGGCCAGGTCGGGACCCAGTACTTC. Supplemented by reference TRBV2 and TRBJ2-5, the full variable domain reads EPEVTQTPSHQVTQMGQEVILRCVPISNHLYFYWYRQILGQKVEFLVSFYNNEISEKSEIFDDQFSVERPDGSNFTLKIRSTKLEDSAMYFCASSELVGQVGTQYFGPGTRLLVL.